Shown below are 4 T cell receptor beta chains from a single sample sequenced in a study of spatial heterogeneity in lung cancer. MiXCR, run by TCRdb on the 5' RACE reads, gives a single entry per CDR3 protein. This sample has approximately 1,000 distinct CDR3 sequences, with over 30% found just once. Time point of the sample: sample taken at primary tumor resection. The sample was normal lung tissue next to the tumor, taken at surgery. All receptors derive from a male donor with early-stage non-small cell lung cancer.

There are a few counts of this clonotype. The chain is built from TRBV28 and TRBJ2-1, with D unresolved. Trimming cost V 3 bases and J 8 bases, with 5 bases left between them. The CDR3 extends over 11 amino acids. Germline loops: CDR1 MDHEN, CDR2 SYDVKM. CDR3 amino acids: CASSFPDEQFF. CDR3 in DNA: TGTGCCAGCAGTTTCCCGGATGAGCAGTTCTTC.

To note about this clonotype: A much larger clonotype is one base distant, so this may be a read error. The V gene is TRBV12-3 or TRBV12-4, the J gene TRBJ2-3; 7 bases agree with TRBD1. This CDR3 is built from 15 residues. DNA for the CDR3: TGTGCCAGCAGTTCCAGACAGGGCCGCACAGATACGCGGTATTTT. This translates into CASSSRQGRTDTRYF.

This clonotype has a handful of counts. This chain connects TRBV20-1 to TRBJ2-6; D is perhaps TRBD1 (5 bases). The CDR3 is made up of 15 amino acids. Trimming took 5 bases from V and 4 from J, leaving 15 bases between them. CDR1 and CDR2 (germline): DFQATT, SNEGSKA (reference sequence). In DNA, the CDR3 is TGCAGTGCTCCCTTCGTGGGGCTCGGGGCCAACGTCCTGACTTTC. It yields the protein CSAPFVGLGANVLTF.

This clonotype was observed a single time. The chain combines TRBV29-1 with TRBJ2-7; 7 bases are a match to TRBD1. The germline gives CDR1 SQVTM, CDR2 ANQGSEA. The CDR3 loop spans 13 amino acids. The V segment lost 7 bases and the J segment 5 bases; nucleotides outside the gene matches: 11. The CDR3 region has the DNA TGCAGCGCCAGGGACAGACTTTCGGACGAGCAGTACTTC. This codes for CSARDRLSDEQYF.